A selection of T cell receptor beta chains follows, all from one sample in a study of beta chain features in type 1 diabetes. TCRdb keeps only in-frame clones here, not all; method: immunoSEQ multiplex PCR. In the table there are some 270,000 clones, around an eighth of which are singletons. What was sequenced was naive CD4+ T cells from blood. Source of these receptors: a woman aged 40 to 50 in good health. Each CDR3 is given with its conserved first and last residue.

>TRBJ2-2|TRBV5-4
CASSLRQGVVGELFF
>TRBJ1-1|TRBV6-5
CASSRQGVAEAFF
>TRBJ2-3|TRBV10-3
CAIGRAGTDGTDTQYF
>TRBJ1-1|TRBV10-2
CASRGTGGPEAFF
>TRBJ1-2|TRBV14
CASSQENWTGGSGGYTF
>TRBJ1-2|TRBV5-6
CASSLELLYGYTF
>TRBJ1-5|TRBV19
CASSIEGEGRFLHF
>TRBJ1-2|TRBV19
CASRKGVPYGYTF
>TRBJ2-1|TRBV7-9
CASSLAAGGRTGGEQFF
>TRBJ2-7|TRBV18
CASSPKRAGGAYEQYF
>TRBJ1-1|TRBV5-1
CASSARTGGATEAFF
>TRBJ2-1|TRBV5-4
CASSLDRGTYNEQFF
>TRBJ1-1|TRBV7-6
CASSLGIHTEAFF
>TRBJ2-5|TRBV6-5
CASTSSGGETQYF
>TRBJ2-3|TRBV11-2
CASSTGTSADTQYF
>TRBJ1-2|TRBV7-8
CASSFGTGSYGYTF
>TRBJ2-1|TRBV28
CASSSSLAGGGEQFF
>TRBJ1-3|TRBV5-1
CASSLPDSAGNTIYF
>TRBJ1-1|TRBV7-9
CASSSRARGTVNTEAFF
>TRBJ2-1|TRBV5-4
CASSAKTSGGSYNEQFF
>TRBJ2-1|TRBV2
CASSGNYYNEQFF
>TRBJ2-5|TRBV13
CASSLGLAGLKETQYF
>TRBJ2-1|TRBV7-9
CAVLQASLGNEQFF
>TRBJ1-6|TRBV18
CASSLKTGPSNSPLHF
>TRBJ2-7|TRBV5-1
CASRGVLDYEQYF
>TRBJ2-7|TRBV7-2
CASSLRDRAHEQYF